A selection of T cell receptor beta chains follows, all from one sample in a study of T-cell reconstitution after alpha-beta-depleted transplantation in children. From the PCR reads, TCRdb called clonotypes with MiXCR, one entry per CDR3 protein. The data show approximately 430,000 distinct CDR3 sequences, with around 15% seen just once and just under 30% held by the top ten. The sequenced sample was PBMCs, mostly from graft donor cells, obtained 360 days after TCRalphabeta/CD19-depleted stem cell transplant. All receptors derive from a boy under three years old who had a stem cell transplant for Wiskott-Aldrich syndrome, so the T cells may come from the graft donor. The conserved cysteine and the conserved F or W are not part of the CDR3 here. Clone size appears in some rows only: once, few, many, or a class for an expanded clone.

V gene	J gene	clone size	CDR3 protein
TRBV12-3/TRBV12-4	TRBJ2-7	few	ASSTLRPYEQY
TRBV5-1	TRBJ2-1	few	ASSFGQDRQF
TRBV10-3	TRBJ2-1	.	AISESRQRSYNEQF
TRBV6-5	TRBJ2-7	.	ASSYSEASYEQY
TRBV10-3	TRBJ2-5	few	AISGRQEETQY
TRBV18	TRBJ2-5	few	ASSPDIWGTQY
TRBV6-2/TRBV6-3	TRBJ2-2	few	ASSAGELF
TRBV20-1	TRBJ2-1	.	SASIIAGGPYNEQF
TRBV5-1	TRBJ2-4	few	ASSPRQGPATKNIQY
TRBV27	TRBJ2-1	few	ASRGAPRQF
TRBV30	TRBJ2-3	.	AWEARRDTQY
TRBV12-3/TRBV12-4	TRBJ2-3	few	ASSLAPRGHTQY
TRBV6-5	TRBJ2-5	few	ASSYIILAGEETQY
TRBV10-2	TRBJ2-3	.	ASSGLANTQY
TRBV12-3/TRBV12-4	TRBJ2-5	.	ASRLTGGWKTQY
TRBV9	TRBJ2-3	.	ASSERANIASTDTQY
TRBV6-5	TRBJ2-1	.	ASSYGTNNEQF
TRBV20-1	TRBJ2-7	.	SARTEVYEQY
TRBV6-5	TRBJ1-6	few	ASSLWGAYNSPLH
TRBV29-1	TRBJ2-7	once	SVRGTLSSYEQY
TRBV5-6	TRBJ1-5	.	ASSLQGQGFYSNQPQH
TRBV24-1	TRBJ1-2	few	ATSDSRYGYT
TRBV7-2	TRBJ2-1	few	ASSSTSGGVQQF
TRBV7-8	TRBJ2-4	many	ASSWGRVLAKNIQY
TRBV3-1	TRBJ2-4	few	ASSQGTSGYIKNIQY
TRBV18	TRBJ2-1	.	ASSPGVTYNEQF
TRBV10-2	TRBJ1-5	.	ASIIQEYSNQPQH
TRBV20-1	TRBJ2-5	.	SAHGEVEKETQY
TRBV5-1	TRBJ2-2	few	ASSLLWGDSPGSCF
TRBV19	TRBJ2-3	.	ASSIWAVAGRTDTQY
TRBV7-9	TRBJ2-3	few	ASSSRGPDTQY
TRBV2	TRBJ1-2	.	ASSGTGRNYGYT
TRBV7-9	TRBJ1-2	few	ASSGRDAQHNYGYT
TRBV2	TRBJ2-1	few	ASSAGRGRAYNEQF
TRBV20-1	TRBJ2-7	.	SAPDYSKRSYEQY
TRBV6-5	TRBJ2-7	few	ASSYNTGQGNEQY
TRBV4-3	TRBJ2-4	many	ASSQEGFENIQY
TRBV20-1	TRBJ2-7	few	SARDVGGPYEQY
TRBV4-3	TRBJ2-1	few	ASSPYLPSGYINEQF
TRBV6-1	TRBJ2-3	few	ATVPYGGGPTQY
TRBV12-3/TRBV12-4	TRBJ2-2	.	ATPADGELF
TRBV20-1	TRBJ2-1	.	SAPIGSIYNEQF
TRBV3-1	TRBJ2-6	few	ASSQLESLLYSGANVLT
TRBV10-3	TRBJ2-7	few	AIRQPGGLASYEQY
TRBV7-8	TRBJ1-1	.	ASSPRVRGVLTEAF
TRBV5-1	TRBJ2-3	few	ASTVTSSTDTQY
TRBV7-8	TRBJ1-2	.	ASSPSRGKNGYT
TRBV13	TRBJ2-1	few	ASSSPDRTNEQF
TRBV7-9	TRBJ2-1	many	ASRPPGTSGRDEQF
TRBV5-5	TRBJ2-1	few	ASSLTLLSYNEQF